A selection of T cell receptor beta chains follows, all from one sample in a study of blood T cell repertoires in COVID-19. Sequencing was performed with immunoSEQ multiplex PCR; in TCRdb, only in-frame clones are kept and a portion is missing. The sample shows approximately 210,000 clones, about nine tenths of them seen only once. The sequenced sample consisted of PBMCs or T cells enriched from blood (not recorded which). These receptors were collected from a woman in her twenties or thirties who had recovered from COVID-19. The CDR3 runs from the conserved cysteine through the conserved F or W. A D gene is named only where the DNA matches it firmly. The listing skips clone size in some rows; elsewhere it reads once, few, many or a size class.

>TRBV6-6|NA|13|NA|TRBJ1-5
CASSSQVNQPQHF
TGTGCCAGCAGTTCCCAGGTAAATCAGCCCCAGCATTTT
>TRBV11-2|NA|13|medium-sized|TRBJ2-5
CASSLARGQTQYF
TGTGCCAGCAGCTTAGCAAGGGGTCAGACCCAGTACTTC
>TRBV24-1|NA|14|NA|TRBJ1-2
CATSDLTVNYGYTF
TGTGCCACCAGTGATCTGACAGTGAACTATGGCTACACCTTC
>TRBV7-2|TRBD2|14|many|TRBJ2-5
CASSLVGGQETQYF
TGTGCCAGCAGCTTAGTGGGAGGGCAGGAGACCCAGTACTTC
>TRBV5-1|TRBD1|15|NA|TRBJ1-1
CASSLGGQGNTEAFF
TGCGCCAGCAGCTTGGGTGGACAGGGCAACACTGAAGCTTTCTTT
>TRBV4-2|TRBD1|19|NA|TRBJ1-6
CASSQEGQGLPLYNSPLHF
TGTGCCAGCAGCCAGGAAGGACAGGGGCTCCCCCTCTATAATTCACCCCTCCACTTT
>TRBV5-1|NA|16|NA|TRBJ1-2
CASSLGQERGYYGYTF
TGCGCCAGCAGCTTGGGACAGGAGCGAGGGTACTATGGCTACACCTTC
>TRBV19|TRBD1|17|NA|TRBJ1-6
CASTKPRTGGIGSPLHF
TGTGCCAGTACTAAGCCCAGGACAGGGGGTATCGGTTCACCCCTCCACTTT
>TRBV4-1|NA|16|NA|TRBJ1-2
CASSQDPQGFSLGYTF
TGCGCCAGCAGCCAAGACCCCCAGGGATTTTCTTTAGGCTACACCTTC
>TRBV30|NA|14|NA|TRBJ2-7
CAWARTVGYYEQYF
TGTGCCTGGGCCCGGACAGTAGGGTACTACGAGCAGTACTTC
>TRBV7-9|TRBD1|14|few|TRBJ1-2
CASSKPGTGWGYTF
TGTGCCAGCAGCAAACCCGGGACAGGGTGGGGCTACACCTTC
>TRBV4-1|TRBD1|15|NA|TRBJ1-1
CASSQPTRGFTEAFF
TGCGCCAGCAGCCAACCAACCAGGGGGTTCACTGAAGCTTTCTTT
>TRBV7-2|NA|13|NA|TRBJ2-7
CASSPNGAYEQYF
TGTGCCAGCAGCCCGAACGGTGCATACGAGCAGTACTTC
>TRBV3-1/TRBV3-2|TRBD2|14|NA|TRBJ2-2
CASSQGLAVGELFF
TGTGCCAGCAGCCAAGGACTAGCGGTCGGGGAGCTGTTTTTT
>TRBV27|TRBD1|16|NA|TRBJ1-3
CASSQTGTAGGNTIYF
TGTGCCAGCAGTCAAACCGGGACAGCGGGCGGAAACACCATATATTTT
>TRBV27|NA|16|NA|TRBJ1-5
CASSSLVGVGNQPQHF
TGTGCCAGCAGTTCCCTCGTCGGGGTAGGCAATCAGCCCCAGCATTTT
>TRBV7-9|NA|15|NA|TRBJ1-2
CASSLGSRAHYGYTF
TGTGCCAGCAGCTTGGGTTCGAGGGCCCACTATGGCTACACCTTC
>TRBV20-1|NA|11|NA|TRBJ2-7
CSASGQYEQYF
TGCAGTGCTTCGGGACAATACGAGCAGTACTTC
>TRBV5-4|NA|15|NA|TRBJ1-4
CASSLTQGRGEKLFF
TGTGCCAGCAGCCTCACTCAAGGGAGGGGTGAAAAACTGTTTTTT
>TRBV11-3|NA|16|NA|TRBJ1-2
CASSRYPGGDNYGYTF
TGTGCCAGCAGCCGGTACCCCGGGGGGGATAACTATGGCTACACCTTC
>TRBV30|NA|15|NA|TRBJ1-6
CAWSVRGTGGSPLHF
TGTGCCTGGAGTGTAAGGGGCACCGGCGGTTCACCCCTCCACTTT